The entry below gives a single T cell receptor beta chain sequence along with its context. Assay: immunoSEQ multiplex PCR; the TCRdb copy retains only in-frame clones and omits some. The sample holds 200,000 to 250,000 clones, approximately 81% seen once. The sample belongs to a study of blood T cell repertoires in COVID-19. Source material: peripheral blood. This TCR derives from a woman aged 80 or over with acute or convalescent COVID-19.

CDR3 sequence reads: CASSDGTGGGRKLFF. The CDR3 DNA sequence: TGTGCCAGCAGTGACGGGACAGGGGGAGGGCGAAAACTGTTTTTT. V usage is TRBV25-1 and J usage is TRBJ1-4, with 11 bases fitting TRBD1. V was clipped by 3 bases and J by 10 bases; unmatched bases: 7. CDR3 length equals 15 residues. CDR1 and CDR2 (germline): MGHDK, SYGVNS.